Detailed here is one T cell receptor beta chain. The target of this receptor is not known. No much larger clone exists at a distance of one base, and base qualities are not known. Patients with autoimmune disease history or receiving systemic immunosuppression were excluded from the trial. In every dose cohort, peripheral blood was drawn for TCR sequencing at baseline, cycle 4 day 1, and cycle 7 day 1. The samples were drawn from a first-in-human, open-label, multicenter phase I dose-escalation trial of ivuxolimab. Adults with locally advanced or metastatic melanoma, renal cell, hepatocellular, or head and neck squamous cell carcinoma were enrolled in the trial. CD4+ and CD8+ T cells were sorted separately from peripheral blood before TCR sequencing. To sequence the TCRbeta CDR3 region, genomic DNA was isolated from the sorted cells. The immunoSEQ Assay was used for sequencing of TCRbeta CDR3 regions. The table comes from immuneACCESS by way of TCRdb, which keeps in-frame sequences with V and J called. Part of the clones is missing from these tables; in studies checked, under half for an unresolved V gene and the rest for unknown reasons. This sample has about 42,000 clones in its table, and about 86% of those were observed once. The ten top clones hold just over 20% of the sample.

This sample was included in a study of OX40 agonist ivuxolimab in advanced cancers. With respect to the entire study: Ivuxolimab was a fully human IgG2 agonistic monoclonal antibody targeting the costimulatory receptor OX40 (CD134). Intravenous ivuxolimab was administered to patients every 2 weeks at six dose levels: 0.01, 0.1, 0.3, 1.5, 3 and 10 mg/kg. Of the 50 to 55 dose-escalation patients, hepatocellular carcinoma was present in around 20, melanoma in around 15, renal cell carcinoma in 9 and head and neck cancer in 9. The paper covers the monotherapy dose-escalation part of the phase I ivuxolimab trial, which included N of about 50 patients. Peripheral TCRbeta sequencing aimed to test whether ivuxolimab altered TCR sequence diversity and caused clonal T-cell expansion. Patients were allowed to have had prior anti-PD-1, anti-PD-L1 or anti-CTLA-4 therapy, and around 43% of the dose-escalation patients had been treated with checkpoint inhibitors. Partial responses occurred in three dose-escalation patients: two with cutaneous melanoma and one with hepatocellular carcinoma. In the dose-escalation cohort, 75% to 90% of patients were male, and the mean age was approximately 60 years with a range of about 20 to 80. The research as a whole found: At doses of 0.1 to 3.0 mg/kg, clonal expansion of both CD4+ and CD8+ T cells in blood was seen between baseline and week 6. Partial responders in the 0.1-3.0 mg/kg groups had among the lowest normalized peripheral clonal expansion, especially among CD8+ T cells. After ivuxolimab, CD8+ T cells had more expanded clones than CD4+ T cells on average. Low levels of normalized T-cell clonal expansion were also seen in some patients who did not respond. The antigen specificity of the clonally expanded peripheral T cells was not determined.

The TCR comes from an adult with an advanced solid tumor such as melanoma, head and neck, liver or kidney cancer. Material: CD4+ or CD8+ T cells sorted from blood, obtained in a trial of the OX40 agonist ivuxolimab.

The CDR3 region has the sequence CASGGQGLDQPQHF. The DNA reads TGTGCCAGCGGGGGACAGGGGCTGGATCAGCCCCAGCATTTT. The chain couples TRBV6-5 to TRBJ1-5, and 10 bases in between align with TRBD1. CDR1 and CDR2 are drawn from the germline V gene: MNHEY, SVGAGI. The CDR3 has 14 amino acids, counting the end cysteine and phenylalanine. Solely the CDR3 DNA is kept, with 42 bases framed from the first base. Compared with germline, V lacks 8 bases and J lacks 5 bases; bases without a gene match: 6.